These 9 T cell receptor beta chains were sequenced from one sample in a study of shared clonotypes between healthy human individuals. Only in-frame clones appear in the TCRdb table, and some are missing; sequencing was by immunoSEQ multiplex PCR. Among over 400,000 clones, 60% to 80% were seen once, and the ten largest hold 12%. Sequencing was done on a sample of PBMCs. The receptors come from a woman in her 40s in good health. Some clones in this sample may be carry-over from other donors' samples.

This clone was seen ten or more times. The same CDR3 can be traced to other DNA sequences in this sample. J is TRBJ1-2 and V is TRBV30; D not certain. Deletions cut 4 bases from V and 3 bases from J, with 3 bases between. Germline CDR1 reads GTSNPN; CDR2 reads SVGIG (reference sequence). The CDR3 extends over 10 amino acids. The CDR3: CAWNDYGYTF. For the CDR3, the DNA is TGTGCCTGGAACGACTATGGCTACACCTTC.

V is TRBV6-1 and J is TRBJ1-4; D not resolved. The germline gives CDR1 MNHNS, CDR2 SASEGT. The V and J ends lost 1 base and 5 bases respectively, with 8 bases between them. The CDR3 contains 14 residues. The CDR3 is CASSEGHSNEKLFF. In DNA form, the CDR3 reads TGTGCCAGCAGTGAAGGACACTCGAATGAAAAACTGTTTTTT.

The chain links TRBV6-4 to TRBJ2-3; D possibly corresponds to TRBD1 (6 bases). CDR1 and CDR2 (germline): MRHNA, SNTAGT. The germline V and J ends were trimmed by 2 bases and 15 bases, with 24 bases remaining between them. CDR3 length equals 15 residues. The CDR3: CASSDGTSSKPRYYF. In nucleotides, the CDR3 is TGTGCCAGCAGTGACGGGACAAGCTCTAAACCCCGCTACTATTTT.

V and J are TRBV9 and TRBJ2-5; tentative D call: TRBD2 (7 bases). CDR1 SGDLS and CDR2 YYNGEE come from the germline V gene. The CDR3 is 17 residues long. V shed 4 bases and J shed 5 bases, with 24 bases lying between them. The CDR3 coding sequence is TGTGCCAGCAGCAGTGGGGGGGCTAGCGCCGTTTGGGAGACCCAGTACTTC. Amino acids: CASSSGGASAVWETQYF.

This clone came up once. This chain links TRBV19 with TRBJ2-7; D gene unclear. Trimming cost V 4 bases and J 2 bases, with 12 bases left between them. The germline V gene encodes CDR1 LNHDA and CDR2 SQIVND (reference sequence). This CDR3 contains 14 residues. The CDR3 sequence: CASSTVSGTYEQYF. CDR3 in DNA: TGTGCCAGTAGTACGGTTTCCGGAACCTACGAGCAGTACTTC.

The chain employs TRBV7-2 and TRBJ2-7; TRBD2 might be the D (6 bases). Germline V gene sequence: CDR1 SGHTA, CDR2 FQGNSA. V was clipped by 3 bases and J by 2 bases, with 17 bases between them. The CDR3 consists of 16 residues. The DNA for the CDR3 is TGTGCCAGCAGCTTGGGCCCGGCTAGCGACACCTACGAGCAGTACTTC. Amino acid sequence: CASSLGPASDTYEQYF.

Concerning this clone itself: Other nucleotide sequences from this sample produce the same CDR3. V is TRBV28 and J is TRBJ2-7; no reliable D call. Germline V lookup: CDR1 MDHEN, CDR2 SYDVKM. V lost 6 bases to trimming and J lost 3 bases, with 6 bases between them. This CDR3 comprises 11 residues. The CDR3 sequence: CASSLNYEQYF. CDR3 bases: TGTGCCAGCAGCCTCAACTACGAGCAGTACTTC.

This chain uses TRBV11-2 with TRBJ2-7; perhaps D is TRBD1 or TRBD2 (8 bases each). This CDR3 comprises 15 residues. In germline, CDR1 is SGHAT, CDR2 FQNNGV. V shed 1 base and J shed 9 bases, with 19 bases lying between them. In nucleotides, the CDR3 is TGTGCCAGCAGCTTAGGTGGCCAGGGGGCGGGAGGGCAGTACTTC. It translates to CASSLGGQGAGGQYF.

The genes are TRBV29-1 and TRBJ2-1, with TRBD2 matching 10 bases. Germline lookup yields CDR1 SQVTM and CDR2 ANQGSEA. J was trimmed by 4 bases and V by 6 bases; bases with no gene match: 0. The CDR3 length is 12 residues. DNA of the CDR3: TGCAGCGTAGCGGGAGGGTACAATGAGCAGTTCTTC. Protein: CSVAGGYNEQFF.